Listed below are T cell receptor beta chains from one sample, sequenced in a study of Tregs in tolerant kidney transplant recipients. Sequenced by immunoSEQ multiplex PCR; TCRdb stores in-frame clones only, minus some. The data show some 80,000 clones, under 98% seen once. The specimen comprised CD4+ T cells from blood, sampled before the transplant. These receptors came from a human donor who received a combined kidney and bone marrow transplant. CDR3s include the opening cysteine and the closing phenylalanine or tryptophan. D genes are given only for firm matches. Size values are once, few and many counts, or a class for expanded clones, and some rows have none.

TGTGCCAGCAGCCGACACACGAACACTGAAGCTTTCTTT	CASSRHTNTEAFF	TRBJ1-1	once	NA	TRBV11-1
TGTGCCAGCAGTGGACAGGGTCACCTATGGGAGACCCAGTACTTC	CASSGQGHLWETQYF	TRBJ2-5	NA	TRBD1	TRBV25-1
TGTGCCAGCAGCTTGGCGACTAGCGGGAGATTTCTTCTCCGGGAGCAGTACTTC	CASSLATSGRFLLREQYF	TRBJ2-7	NA	TRBD2	TRBV7-8
TGTGCCTGGAGTGTGACAGGAAGGTCCTACGAGCAGTACTTC	CAWSVTGRSYEQYF	TRBJ2-7	NA	NA	TRBV30
TGTGCCAGCAGCGTAGGACAGGGCGAATCACCCCTCCACTTT	CASSVGQGESPLHF	TRBJ1-6	NA	TRBD1	TRBV9
TGTGCCAGCAGCCAAGTAAACATCGATGGCTACACCTTC	CASSQVNIDGYTF	TRBJ1-2	NA	NA	TRBV14
TGCGCCAGCAGCTTGTCAGGGCCTGAAGCTTTCTTT	CASSLSGPEAFF	TRBJ1-1	NA	NA	TRBV5-1
TGCGCCAGCAGCCGATTGACACGTCGCAATCAGCCCCAGCATTTT	CASSRLTRRNQPQHF	TRBJ1-5	NA	NA	TRBV4-1
TGTGCCAGCAGCGTCACAGGGAGCGATAATTCACCCCTCCACTTT	CASSVTGSDNSPLHF	TRBJ1-6	NA	NA	TRBV9
TGTGCCAGCAGCCAAGGGGGCCCTCGGTGGGCTTTCTTT	CASSQGGPRWAFF	TRBJ1-1	NA	NA	TRBV4-2
TGTGCCAGGCGGCGTATCGCGAACACCGGGGAGCTGTTTTTT	CARRRIANTGELFF	TRBJ2-2	NA	NA	TRBV6-1
TGTGCCAGCAGTGAAAGGAGTAGGGAGGGATCACCCCTCCACTTT	CASSERSREGSPLHF	TRBJ1-6	NA	NA	TRBV2
TGTGCCAGCAGTTTTCCGGGACAGATCACAGATACGCAGTATTTT	CASSFPGQITDTQYF	TRBJ2-3	NA	TRBD1	TRBV6-6
TGTGCCAGCAGCCCCCCCATAGGGGGCGGATCTGGGGCCAACGTCCTGACTTTC	CASSPPIGGGSGANVLTF	TRBJ2-6	NA	TRBD1	TRBV7-9
TGTGCCAGCAGCTTAGGACTAGCCGGCAATGAGCAGTTCTTC	CASSLGLAGNEQFF	TRBJ2-1	NA	TRBD2	TRBV7-9
TGCGCCAGCAGCTTGGAAGGGGGCGCATCCTACAATGAGCAGTTCTTC	CASSLEGGASYNEQFF	TRBJ2-1	NA	TRBD1	TRBV5-1
TGTGCCAGCAGCATCCGGGTCAACAATGAGCAGTTCTTC	CASSIRVNNEQFF	TRBJ2-1	NA	NA	TRBV7-9
TGCGCCAGCAGCCAAGGAGTACCGCCGGATACGCAGTATTTT	CASSQGVPPDTQYF	TRBJ2-3	NA	NA	TRBV4-3
TGTGCCAGCAGCGTAGCCCTCGGTGGCAATGAGCAGTTCTTC	CASSVALGGNEQFF	TRBJ2-1	NA	NA	TRBV9
TGCGCCAGCAGCTTGGCCGGGCTAGCGACCTCCTACGAGCAGTACTTC	CASSLAGLATSYEQYF	TRBJ2-7	NA	NA	TRBV5-1
TGTGCCAGCAGCTACGACAGTAATTCACCCCTCCACTTT	CASSYDSNSPLHF	TRBJ1-6	NA	NA	TRBV7-9
TGTGCCAGCAGCTTAGATACCAAGCGGAATTCCTACGAGCAGTACTTC	CASSLDTKRNSYEQYF	TRBJ2-7	NA	NA	TRBV7-2
TGTGCCACCAGCGGGAGATACAGGAACACTGAAGCTTTCTTT	CATSGRYRNTEAFF	TRBJ1-1	NA	NA	TRBV15
TGCAGCGTCCTAGGACAGGGGGACTATGGCTACACCTTC	CSVLGQGDYGYTF	TRBJ1-2	NA	TRBD1	TRBV29-1
TGTGCCAGCAGCTTAGGTAGGTGGGCAGGGAAGAACGCTGAAGCTTTCTTT	CASSLGRWAGKNAEAFF	TRBJ1-1	NA	NA	TRBV7-2
TGTGCCAGCAGAAGGGCTGGAGGAGCTGGAAACACCATATATTTT	CASRRAGGAGNTIYF	TRBJ1-3	NA	NA	TRBV7-6
TGTGCCAGCAGCAACAACCAAGAGACCCAGTACTTC	CASSNNQETQYF	TRBJ2-5	NA	NA	TRBV5-4
TGTGCCAGCAGTTGGGGCGTTGAAGCTTTCTTT	CASSWGVEAFF	TRBJ1-1	NA	NA	TRBV6-5
TGCGCCAGCAGCCAAGGCAGGGGGCTCGGCTACACCTTC	CASSQGRGLGYTF	TRBJ1-2	NA	TRBD1	TRBV4-3
TGTGCCAGCAGTCCCCCGGGTGCAAGGCGCAATCAGCCCCAGCATTTT	CASSPPGARRNQPQHF	TRBJ1-5	NA	NA	TRBV2
TGTGCCAGCAGCTCACAGTTGAGCTCCTACAATGAGCAGTTCTTC	CASSSQLSSYNEQFF	TRBJ2-1	NA	NA	TRBV7-2
TGTGCTAGTGGTTCGAACTACTGGGGCTCGAACACCGGGGAGCTGTTTTTT	CASGSNYWGSNTGELFF	TRBJ2-2	NA	NA	TRBV12-5
TGTGCCAGCAGCTTGGGACAGGGATTCAATAATTCACCCCTCCACTTT	CASSLGQGFNNSPLHF	TRBJ1-6	NA	TRBD1	TRBV7-3
TGTGCCAGCAGCTTAGGCCTCCGGTACGAGCAGTACTTC	CASSLGLRYEQYF	TRBJ2-7	NA	NA	TRBV7-2
TGTGCCAGCAGCGAAGGACAGATCCGATACTTC	CASSEGQIRYF	TRBJ2-7	NA	NA	TRBV7-9
TGCAGCGTTGAGGGGGGAGACAAGATAAATACGCAGTATTTT	CSVEGGDKINTQYF	TRBJ2-3	NA	NA	TRBV29-1
TGCGCCAGCAGCTTATTAGCGGGGGGGCTAGATACGCAGTATTTT	CASSLLAGGLDTQYF	TRBJ2-3	NA	TRBD2	TRBV5-1
TGCGCCAGCAGCTTGCCTTGGCGGGAAGACAATGAGCAGTTCTTC	CASSLPWREDNEQFF	TRBJ2-1	NA	NA	TRBV5-1
TGTGCCAGCAGCTTCGCACTACAGGTTGAGAGCTATGGCTACACCTTC	CASSFALQVESYGYTF	TRBJ1-2	NA	NA	TRBV7-2
TGCGCCAGCAGCTGGGGACAGGGGGCTACTCGTCGGGCCACCGGGGAGCTGTTTTTT	CASSWGQGATRRATGELFF	TRBJ2-2	once	TRBD1	TRBV5-1
TGTGCCAGTGTTCCGGGGGACAGGGGACAGCCCCAGCATTTT	CASVPGDRGQPQHF	TRBJ1-5	NA	TRBD1	TRBV2
TGTGCCAGCAGCGTAGACCTCGCTCTAGGCGGGGAGCTGTTTTTT	CASSVDLALGGELFF	TRBJ2-2	NA	NA	TRBV9
TGTGCTAGTGCCACCGGGATGGGCGAGCAGTACTTC	CASATGMGEQYF	TRBJ2-7	NA	NA	TRBV12-5
TGCGCCAGCAGCCAAGCCCTTCGTCGGGACTACAATGAGCAGTTCTTC	CASSQALRRDYNEQFF	TRBJ2-1	NA	NA	TRBV4-1
TGTGCCAGCAGCAACAGGGGCGGTGGCTACACCTTC	CASSNRGGGYTF	TRBJ1-2	NA	TRBD1	TRBV6-5
TGCGCCAGCAGCCAAGTCGGCAGGGATGGAGAAAAACTGTTTTTT	CASSQVGRDGEKLFF	TRBJ1-4	NA	NA	TRBV4-1
TGCGCCAACAGCTTGGGACAGGGGTTTATTGGCACAGATACGCAGTATTTT	CANSLGQGFIGTDTQYF	TRBJ2-3	NA	TRBD1	TRBV5-1
TGCAGCGTTTGCAAGGACGCAGGGTCCACTGAAGCTTTCTTT	CSVCKDAGSTEAFF	TRBJ1-1	NA	NA	TRBV29-1
TGTGCCAGCGGTAGATTTGCCCTCCCCTCAGGGGAGCAGTACTTC	CASGRFALPSGEQYF	TRBJ2-7	NA	NA	TRBV2
TGTGCCAGCAGCTCACTAGTGATTGAGGAGCAGTTCTTC	CASSSLVIEEQFF	TRBJ2-1	NA	NA	TRBV7-2
TGTGCCAGTAGCCCATCGCGAACCGGGGAGCTGTTTTTT	CASSPSRTGELFF	TRBJ2-2	once	NA	TRBV19
TGTGCCAGCAGCAGACAGGCTGAAGCTTTCTTT	CASSRQAEAFF	TRBJ1-1	NA	NA	TRBV5-4
TGTGCCAGTAGTAGGCTAGCGGGAGGAATTGGGGCCAACGTCCTGACTTTC	CASSRLAGGIGANVLTF	TRBJ2-6	NA	TRBD2	TRBV19
TGCGCCAGCAGTCAAGCAGGGGGGCGACGAACCGGGGAGCTGTTTTTT	CASSQAGGRRTGELFF	TRBJ2-2	NA	NA	TRBV23-1
TGTGCCACCAAGCTAGCGGGGGGCCAAGAGACCCAGTACTTC	CATKLAGGQETQYF	TRBJ2-5	NA	TRBD2	TRBV7-2